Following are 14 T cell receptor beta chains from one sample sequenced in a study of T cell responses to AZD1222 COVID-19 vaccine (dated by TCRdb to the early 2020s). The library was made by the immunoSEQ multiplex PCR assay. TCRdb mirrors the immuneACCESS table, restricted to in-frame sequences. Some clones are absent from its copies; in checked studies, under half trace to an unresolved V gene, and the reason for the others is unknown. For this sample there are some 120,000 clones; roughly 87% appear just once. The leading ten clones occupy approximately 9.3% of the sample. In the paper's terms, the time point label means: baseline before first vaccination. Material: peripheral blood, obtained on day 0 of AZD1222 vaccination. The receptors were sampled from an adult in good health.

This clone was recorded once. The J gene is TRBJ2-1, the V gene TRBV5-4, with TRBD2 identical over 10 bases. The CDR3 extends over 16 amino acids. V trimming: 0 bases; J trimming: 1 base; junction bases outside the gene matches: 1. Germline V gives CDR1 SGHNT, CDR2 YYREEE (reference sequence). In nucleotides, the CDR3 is TGTGCCAGCAGCTTGGCTAGCGGGGGATCCTACAATGAGCAGTTCTTC. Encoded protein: CASSLASGGSYNEQFF.

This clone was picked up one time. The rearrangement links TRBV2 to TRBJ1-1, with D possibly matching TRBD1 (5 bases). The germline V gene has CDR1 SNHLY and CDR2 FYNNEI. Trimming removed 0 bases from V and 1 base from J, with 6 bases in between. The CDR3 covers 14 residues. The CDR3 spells CASSEAGGNTEAFF. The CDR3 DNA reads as TGTGCCAGCAGTGAAGCGGGGGGGAACACTGAAGCTTTCTTT.

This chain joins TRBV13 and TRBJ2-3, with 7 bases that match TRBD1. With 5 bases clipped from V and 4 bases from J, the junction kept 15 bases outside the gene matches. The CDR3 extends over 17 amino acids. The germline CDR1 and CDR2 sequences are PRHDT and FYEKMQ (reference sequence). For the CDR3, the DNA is TGTGCCAGCAGCCATCCGTTTACAGGGGACGTTTCAGATACGCAGTATTTT. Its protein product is CASSHPFTGDVSDTQYF. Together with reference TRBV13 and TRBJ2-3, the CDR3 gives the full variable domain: AAGVIQSPRHLIKEKRETATLKCYPIPRHDTVYWYQQGPGQDPQFLISFYEKMQSDKGSIPDRFSAQQFSDYHSELNMSSLELGDSALYFCASSHPFTGDVSDTQYFGPGTRLTVL.

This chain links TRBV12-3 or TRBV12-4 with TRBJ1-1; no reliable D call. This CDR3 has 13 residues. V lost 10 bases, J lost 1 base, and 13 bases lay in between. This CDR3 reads CANTRSGNTEAFF. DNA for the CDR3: TGTGCCAATACAAGGTCGGGGAACACTGAAGCTTTCTTT.

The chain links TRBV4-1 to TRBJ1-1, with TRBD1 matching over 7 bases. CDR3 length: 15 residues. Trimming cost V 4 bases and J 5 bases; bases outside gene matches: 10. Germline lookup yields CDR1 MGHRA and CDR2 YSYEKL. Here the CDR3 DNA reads TGCGCCAGCAGCCCAAACCCGACAGGGAGGACTGAAGCTTTCTTT. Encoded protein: CASSPNPTGRTEAFF.

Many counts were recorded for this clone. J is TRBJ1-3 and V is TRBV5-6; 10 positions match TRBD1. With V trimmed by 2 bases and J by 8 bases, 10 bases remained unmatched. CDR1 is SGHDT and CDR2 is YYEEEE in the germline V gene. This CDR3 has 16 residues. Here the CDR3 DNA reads TGTGCCAGCAGCTTTTGTGGGACAGGGGTTCGGGACACCATATATTTT. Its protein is CASSFCGTGVRDTIYF.

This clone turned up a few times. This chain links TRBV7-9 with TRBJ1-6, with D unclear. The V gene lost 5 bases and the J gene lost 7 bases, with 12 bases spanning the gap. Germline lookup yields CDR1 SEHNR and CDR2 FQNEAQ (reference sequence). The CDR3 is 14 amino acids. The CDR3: CASSPGRTNSPLHF. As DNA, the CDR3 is TGTGCCAGCAGCCCCGGACGGACGAATTCACCCCTCCACTTT.

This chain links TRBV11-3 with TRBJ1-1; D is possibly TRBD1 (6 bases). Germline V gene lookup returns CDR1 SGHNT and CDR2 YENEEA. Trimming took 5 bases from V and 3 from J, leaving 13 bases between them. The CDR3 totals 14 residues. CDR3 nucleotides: TGTGCCAGCAGCATTCCCGGGGGCCACACTGAAGCTTTCTTT. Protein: CASSIPGGHTEAFF.

CDR3 region: CASSEPGRERFGYTF. The CDR3 nucleotides read TGTGCCAGCAGTGAGCCTGGCAGGGAAAGATTCGGCTACACCTTC. This chain joins TRBV2 and TRBJ1-2; perhaps TRBD1 as D (5 bases). CDR3 length equals 15 residues. V dropped 3 bases and J dropped 8 bases, with 19 bases sitting between them. CDR1 and CDR2 from the germline V gene are SNHLY and FYNNEI.

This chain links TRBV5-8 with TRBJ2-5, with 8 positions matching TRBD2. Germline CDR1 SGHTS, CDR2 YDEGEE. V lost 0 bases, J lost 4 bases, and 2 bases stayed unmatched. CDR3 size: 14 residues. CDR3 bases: TGTGCCAGCAGCTTGGCGGGGGGGGGAGAGACCCAGTACTTC. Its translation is CASSLAGGGETQYF.

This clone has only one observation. Here the CDR3 DNA reads TGCGCCAGCAGCCCCCTGGGACTAGCGGGAAGGGAGCAGTACTTC. Translated: CASSPLGLAGREQYF. This chain connects TRBV4-1 to TRBJ2-7; TRBD2 agrees at 13 bases. V lost 4 bases and J lost 7; bases outside the gene matches: 7. CDR1 and CDR2 (germline): MGHRA, YSYEKL. CDR3 length: 15 amino acids.

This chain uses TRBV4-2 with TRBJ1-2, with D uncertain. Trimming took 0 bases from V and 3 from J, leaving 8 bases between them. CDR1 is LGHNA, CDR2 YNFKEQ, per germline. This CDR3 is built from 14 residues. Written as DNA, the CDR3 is TGTGCCAGCAGCCAAGATAGAAAAGACTATGGCTACACCTTC. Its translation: CASSQDRKDYGYTF.

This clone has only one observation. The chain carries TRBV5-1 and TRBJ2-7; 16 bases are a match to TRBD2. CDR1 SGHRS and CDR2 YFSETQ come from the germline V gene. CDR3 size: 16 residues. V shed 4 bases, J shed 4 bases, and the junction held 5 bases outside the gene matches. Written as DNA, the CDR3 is TGCGCCAGCAGCACGGGACTAGCGGGGGGGCTGTACGAGCAGTACTTC. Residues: CASSTGLAGGLYEQYF.

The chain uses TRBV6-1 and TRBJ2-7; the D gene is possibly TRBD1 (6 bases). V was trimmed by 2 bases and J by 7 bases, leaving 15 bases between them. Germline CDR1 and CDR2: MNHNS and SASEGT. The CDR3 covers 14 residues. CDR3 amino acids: CASSETGKFWEQYF. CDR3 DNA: TGTGCCAGCAGTGAAACAGGGAAGTTTTGGGAGCAGTACTTC.